The 10 T cell receptor beta chains given below trace back to one sample, sequenced in a study of shared clonotypes between healthy human individuals. Sequencing used immunoSEQ multiplex PCR; TCRdb keeps in-frame clones, though not all of them. This repertoire shows 2 million to 2.5 million clones, 85% to 95% found once; its top ten account for around 0.4%. Source material: naive CD4+ T cells from PBMCs. Subset described: CD45RA+ positively selected. The origin of the receptors is a man aged 18 to 35 in good health. Some clones in this sample may be carry-over from other donors' samples.

The chain is built from TRBV19 and TRBJ1-2; unclear D gene. CDR1 is LNHDA and CDR2 is SQIVND in the germline V gene (reference sequence). V shed 2 bases and J shed 5 bases, with 18 bases lying between them. CDR3 length: 16 amino acids. The CDR3 DNA sequence: TGTGCCAGTAGTATAATCGGGATCCTGAGTCGGTATGGCTACACCTTC. Translation: CASSIIGILSRYGYTF.

V gene TRBV5-4 combines with J gene TRBJ2-7; TRBD2 matches at 7 bases. V trimming: 0 bases; J trimming: 6 bases; junction bases outside the gene matches: 6. Germline V gene lookup returns CDR1 SGHNT and CDR2 YYREEE (reference sequence). CDR3 length: 14 amino acids. The CDR3 nucleotides read TGTGCCAGCAGCTTGGTGGCGGGAGCTTCCGAGCAGTACTTC. Amino acid sequence: CASSLVAGASEQYF. Combining the CDR3 with reference TRBV5-4 and TRBJ2-7 gives the whole variable domain ETGVTQSPTHLIKTRGQQVTLRCSSQSGHNTVSWYQQALGQGPQFIFQYYREEENGRGNFPPRFSGLQFPNYSSELNVNALELDDSALYLCASSLVAGASEQYFGPGTRLTVT.

The genes are TRBV5-6 and TRBJ2-3; D is unresolved. Trimming took off 4 bases at V and 0 bases at J, with 12 bases between the two ends. This CDR3 region has 15 residues. CDR1 is SGHDT and CDR2 is YYEEEE in the germline V gene. CDR3 DNA sequence: TGTGCCAGCAGCCGGACCCTCTCTAGCACAGATACGCAGTATTTT. As protein: CASSRTLSSTDTQYF.

CDR3 nucleotide sequence: TGTGCCACCAGCCCCCAGGTATCTATGAGCAATCAGCCCCAGCATTTT. Translating it yields CATSPQVSMSNQPQHF. The chain couples TRBV15 to TRBJ1-5; no reliable D call. Germline V lookup: CDR1 LNHNV, CDR2 YYDKDF (reference sequence). The CDR3 is made up of 16 amino acids. V dropped 5 bases and J dropped 1 base, with 15 bases sitting between them.

The chain is built from TRBV4-1 and TRBJ2-7; D not resolved. CDR1 is MGHRA, CDR2 YSYEKL, per germline. This CDR3 region has 13 residues. V lost 2 bases and J lost 5, with 10 bases in between. The DNA for the CDR3 is TGCGCCAGCAGCCAACCGGGTGGGCACGAGCAGTACTTC. Amino acids: CASSQPGGHEQYF.

This chain links TRBV30 with TRBJ1-6, with D unresolved. The CDR3 contains 15 residues. The ends were cut back, 0 bases at V and 3 bases at J, with 9 bases in the middle. CDR1 and CDR2 (germline): GTSNPN, SVGIG (reference sequence). This chain's CDR3 is CAWSVGVLYNSPLHF. The CDR3 bases are TGTGCCTGGAGTGTGGGTGTGCTCTATAATTCACCCCTCCACTTT.

The chain links TRBV28 to TRBJ2-2; 11 nucleotides line up with TRBD2. Trimming took 3 bases from V and 7 from J; bases not matched to a gene: 10. Germline CDR1 is MDHEN and CDR2 is SYDVKM. The length of the CDR3 is 17 residues. CDR3 in amino acids: CASSFSGAGLAVGELFF. Written as DNA, the CDR3 is TGTGCCAGCAGTTTTTCCGGTGCGGGACTAGCGGTCGGGGAGCTGTTTTTT. The full variable domain, its missing parts supplied by reference TRBV28 and TRBJ2-2, is DVKVTQSSRYLVKRTGEKVFLECVQDMDHENMFWYRQDPGLGLRLIYFSYDVKMKEKGDIPEGYSVSREKKERFSLILESASTNQTSMYLCASSFSGAGLAVGELFFGEGSRLTVL.

The CDR3 DNA reads as TGTGCCAGCAGCCCCAGGACAGGGGAAAATCAGCCCCAGCATTTT. Encoded protein: CASSPRTGENQPQHF. V is TRBV7-2 and J is TRBJ1-5; 9 bases map to TRBD1. The CDR3 covers 15 residues. With V trimmed by 5 bases and J by 4 bases, 6 bases remained unmatched. Germline lookup yields CDR1 SGHTA and CDR2 FQGNSA.

V is TRBV9 and J is TRBJ2-7; 8 nucleotides agree with TRBD2. CDR1 SGDLS and CDR2 YYNGEE come from the germline V gene. The CDR3 totals 15 residues. V lost 0 bases, J lost 2 bases, and 4 bases stayed unmatched. In DNA, the CDR3 is TGTGCCAGCAGCGTAGAAGCGGGAGACCCCTACGAGCAGTACTTC. Its translation is CASSVEAGDPYEQYF.

This clone appeared a few times. The sample contains more than one DNA sequence encoding this CDR3. The V and J genes are TRBV30 and TRBJ1-5; D is uncertain. The CDR3 sequence is 13 residues long. Trimming took 0 bases from V and 4 from J, leaving 7 bases between them. Germline V lookup: CDR1 GTSNPN, CDR2 SVGIG (reference sequence). CDR3 amino acids: CAWSVDGNQPQHF. DNA for the CDR3: TGTGCCTGGAGTGTAGACGGGAATCAGCCCCAGCATTTT. Combining the CDR3 with reference TRBV30 and TRBJ1-5 gives the whole variable domain SQTIHQWPATLVQPVGSPLSLECTVEGTSNPNLYWYRQAAGRGLQLLFYSVGIGQISSEVPQNLSASRPQDRQFILSSKKLLLSDSGFYLCAWSVDGNQPQHFGDGTRLSIL.